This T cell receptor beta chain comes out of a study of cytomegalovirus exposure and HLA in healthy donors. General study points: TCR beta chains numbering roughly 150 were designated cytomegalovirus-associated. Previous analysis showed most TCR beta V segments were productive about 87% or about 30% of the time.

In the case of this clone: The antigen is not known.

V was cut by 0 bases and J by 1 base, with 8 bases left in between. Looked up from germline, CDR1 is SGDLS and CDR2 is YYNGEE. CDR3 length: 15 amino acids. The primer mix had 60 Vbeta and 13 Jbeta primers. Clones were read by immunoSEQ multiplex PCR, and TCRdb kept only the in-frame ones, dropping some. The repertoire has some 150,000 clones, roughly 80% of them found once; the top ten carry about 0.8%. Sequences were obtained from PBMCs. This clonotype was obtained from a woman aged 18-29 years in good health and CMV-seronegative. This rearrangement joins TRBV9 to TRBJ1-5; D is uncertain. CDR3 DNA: TGTGCCAGCAGCGTAGAGCAATTGAGCAATCAGCCCCAGCATTTT. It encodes CASSVEQLSNQPQHF.